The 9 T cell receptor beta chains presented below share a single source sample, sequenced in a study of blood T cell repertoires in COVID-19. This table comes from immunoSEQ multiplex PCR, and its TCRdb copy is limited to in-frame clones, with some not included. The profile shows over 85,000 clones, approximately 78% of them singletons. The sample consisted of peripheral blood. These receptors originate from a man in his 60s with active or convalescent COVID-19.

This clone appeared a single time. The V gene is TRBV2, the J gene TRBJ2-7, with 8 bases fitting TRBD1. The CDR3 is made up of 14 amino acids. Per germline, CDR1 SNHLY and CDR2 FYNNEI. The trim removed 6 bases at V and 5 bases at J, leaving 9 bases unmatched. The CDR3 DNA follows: TGTGCCAGCAGCCTCAGGGGGCTCCTGGACGAGCAGTACGTC. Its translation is CASSLRGLLDEQYV.

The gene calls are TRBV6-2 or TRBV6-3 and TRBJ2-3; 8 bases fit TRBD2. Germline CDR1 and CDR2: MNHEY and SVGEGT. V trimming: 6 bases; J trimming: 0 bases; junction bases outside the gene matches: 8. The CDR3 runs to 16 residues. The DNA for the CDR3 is TGTGCCAGCAGCCCTTGGGGCGGGAGGAGCACAGATACGCAGTATTTT. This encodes CASSPWGGRSTDTQYF.

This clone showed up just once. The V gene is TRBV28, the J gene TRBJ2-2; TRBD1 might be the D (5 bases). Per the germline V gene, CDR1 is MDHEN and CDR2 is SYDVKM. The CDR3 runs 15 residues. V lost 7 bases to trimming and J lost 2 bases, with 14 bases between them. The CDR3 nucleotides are TGTGCCAGCATAACCCCAGGGCCCAACACCGGGGAGCTGTTTTTT. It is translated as CASITPGPNTGELFF.

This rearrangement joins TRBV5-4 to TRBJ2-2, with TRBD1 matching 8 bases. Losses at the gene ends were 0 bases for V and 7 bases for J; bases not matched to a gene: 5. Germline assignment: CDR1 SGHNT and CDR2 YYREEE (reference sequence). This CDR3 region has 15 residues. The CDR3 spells CASSLGQGAVGELFF. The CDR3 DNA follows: TGTGCCAGCAGCTTGGGGCAGGGGGCTGTCGGGGAGCTGTTTTTT.

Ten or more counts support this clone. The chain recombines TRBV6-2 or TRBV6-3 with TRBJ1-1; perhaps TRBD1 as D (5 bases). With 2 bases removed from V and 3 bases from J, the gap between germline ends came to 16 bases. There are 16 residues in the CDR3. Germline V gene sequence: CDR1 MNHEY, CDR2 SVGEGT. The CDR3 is CASSYPNGRVDTEAFF. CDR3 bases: TGTGCCAGCAGTTACCCTAACGGCAGGGTCGACACTGAAGCTTTCTTT.

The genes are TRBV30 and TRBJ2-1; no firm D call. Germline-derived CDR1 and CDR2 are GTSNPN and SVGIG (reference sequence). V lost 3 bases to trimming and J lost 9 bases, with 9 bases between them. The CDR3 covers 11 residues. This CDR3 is CAWRKRGEQFF. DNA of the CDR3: TGTGCCTGGAGGAAGAGAGGTGAGCAGTTCTTC. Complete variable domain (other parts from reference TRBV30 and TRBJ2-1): SQTIHQWPATLVQPVGSPLSLECTVEGTSNPNLYWYRQAAGRGLQLLFYSVGIGQISSEVPQNLSASRPQDRQFILSSKKLLLSDSGFYLCAWRKRGEQFFGPGTRLTVL.

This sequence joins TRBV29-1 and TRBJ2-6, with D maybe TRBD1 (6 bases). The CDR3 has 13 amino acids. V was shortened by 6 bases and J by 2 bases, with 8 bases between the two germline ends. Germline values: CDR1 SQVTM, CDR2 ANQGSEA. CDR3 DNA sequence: TGCAGCGTCAGGGGTCCTGGGGCCAACGTCCTGACTTTC. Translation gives CSVRGPGANVLTF.

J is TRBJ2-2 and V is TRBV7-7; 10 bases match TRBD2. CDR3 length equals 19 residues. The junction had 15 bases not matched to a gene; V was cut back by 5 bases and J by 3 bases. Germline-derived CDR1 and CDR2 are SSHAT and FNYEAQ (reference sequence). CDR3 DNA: TGTGCCAGCAGCGAAATACCAAAAGCGGGAGGGCTACACACCGGGGAGCTGTTTTTT. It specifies CASSEIPKAGGLHTGELFF.

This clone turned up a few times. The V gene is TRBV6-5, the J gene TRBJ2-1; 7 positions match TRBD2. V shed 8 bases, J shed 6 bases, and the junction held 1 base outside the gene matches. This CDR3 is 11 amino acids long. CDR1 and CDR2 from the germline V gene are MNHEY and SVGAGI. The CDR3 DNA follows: TGTGCCAGCTGGGGGGGCAATGAGCAGTTCTTC. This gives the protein CASWGGNEQFF.